One and the same sample provided the 14 T cell receptor beta chains below, sequenced in a study of T cell responses to AZD1222 COVID-19 vaccine. Libraries were prepared by immunoSEQ multiplex PCR; TCRdb keeps only in-frame clonotypes and omits some of them. This table has roughly 100,000 clones, roughly 90% appearing once. The sample here was peripheral blood, taken on day 0 of AZD1222 vaccination. Source of these receptors: an adult in good health.

This chain joins TRBV19 and TRBJ1-1; D not resolved. The ends were cut back, 2 bases at V and 4 bases at J, with 8 bases in the middle. CDR1 and CDR2 (germline): LNHDA, SQIVND (reference sequence). The CDR3 extends over 13 amino acids. The CDR3 sequence: CASSIRAGTEAFF. The CDR3 nucleotides read TGTGCCAGTAGTATAAGGGCAGGCACTGAAGCTTTCTTT.

CDR3 region: CTSPWVAHLLQGTPLHF. CDR3 nucleotides: TGCACCAGCCCCTGGGTGGCCCACCTGTTACAGGGGACACCCCTCCACTTT. V is TRBV1 and J is TRBJ1-6; the table assigns TRBD1, which was not confirmed against the DNA. TRBV1 is tagged as a pseudogene. The CDR3 runs 17 residues.

This clone has only a few counts. The V call is TRBV4-1, the J call TRBJ1-5, with D maybe TRBD1 (6 bases). The length of the CDR3 is 17 residues. The V gene's germline CDR1 is MGHRA and CDR2 YSYEKL. The germline V and J ends were trimmed by 4 bases and 3 bases, with 19 bases remaining between them. CDR3: CASSLWRGARNNQPQHF. CDR3 DNA sequence: TGCGCCAGCAGCCTTTGGCGGGGGGCGCGTAACAATCAGCCCCAGCATTTT.

The V gene is TRBV7-2, the J gene TRBJ2-5, with D perhaps TRBD1 (6 bases). CDR1 and CDR2 from the germline V gene are SGHTA and FQGNSA. V shed 5 bases and J shed 5 bases, with 12 bases lying between them. CDR3 length: 13 residues. The CDR3 DNA follows: TGTGCCAGCAGCCCACAGGGATGGGAGACCCAGTACTTC. Protein product: CASSPQGWETQYF.

For the CDR3, the DNA is TGTGCCACCAGTAATCAAAGGTTTCTAGGGAAGGATGTGGACAATGAGCAGTTCTTC. It is translated as CATSNQRFLGKDVDNEQFF. The gene calls are TRBV24-1 and TRBJ2-1, with no clear D. The CDR3 is 19 residues long. Germline CDR1 KGHDR, CDR2 SFDVKD. Between the trimmed V and J ends, which lost 6 bases and 5 bases, there was a span of 28 bases.

The genes are TRBV21-1 and TRBJ2-7; the table's D call, TRBD1, was not checked against the DNA. TRBV21-1 is tagged as a pseudogene. This CDR3 is 15 amino acids long. In DNA, the CDR3 is TGTGCCAGCAGCGCCAGCCCAGGGGATCCCCGCGAGCAGTACTTC. Protein sequence: CASSASPGDPREQYF.

The chain is built from TRBV9 and TRBJ1-2; a possible D gene is TRBD1 (5 bases). Germline loops: CDR1 SGDLS, CDR2 YYNGEE. The ends were cut back, 3 bases at V and 0 bases at J, with 15 bases in the middle. The CDR3 extends over 16 amino acids. The CDR3: CASSATGGRANYGYTF. As DNA, the CDR3 is TGTGCCAGCAGCGCGACCGGGGGAAGAGCTAACTATGGCTACACCTTC.

For the CDR3, the DNA is TGCGCCAGCAGCTACGGGACTAGCGGAACTACAGATACGCAGTATTTT. It translates to CASSYGTSGTTDTQYF. This rearrangement joins TRBV5-1 to TRBJ2-3; 11 nucleotides match TRBD2. There are 16 residues in the CDR3. The trim removed 3 bases at V and 3 bases at J, leaving 6 bases unmatched. Germline V gives CDR1 SGHRS, CDR2 YFSETQ.

The chain employs TRBV19 and TRBJ1-3; 7 nucleotides match TRBD1. Germline CDR1 is LNHDA and CDR2 is SQIVND (reference sequence). V was pared by 5 bases and J by 0 bases, with 4 bases of the junction left unmatched. CDR3 length: 15 amino acids. In DNA form, the CDR3 reads TGTGCCAGTAGTCGACAGGGCTACTCTGGAAACACCATATATTTT. Translating it yields CASSRQGYSGNTIYF.

The V gene is TRBV9, the J gene TRBJ1-2; D is perhaps TRBD1 (5 bases). This CDR3 is built from 15 residues. Between the trimmed V and J ends, which lost 2 bases and 4 bases, there was a span of 15 bases. Per the germline V gene, CDR1 is SGDLS and CDR2 is YYNGEE. CDR3 region: CASSVGGGQSYGYTF. CDR3 in DNA: TGTGCCAGCAGCGTTGGCGGGGGTCAGAGCTATGGCTACACCTTC.

V gene TRBV7-9 combines with J gene TRBJ2-3, with a weak D call TRBD2 (6 bases). This CDR3 is built from 16 residues. The germline V gene has CDR1 SEHNR and CDR2 FQNEAQ (reference sequence). V dropped 2 bases and J dropped 1 base, with 13 bases sitting between them. CDR3: CASSLRGGGGTDTQYF. CDR3 DNA: TGTGCCAGCAGCTTAAGAGGCGGAGGGGGCACAGATACGCAGTATTTT.

The genes are TRBV11-2 and TRBJ2-5, with 9 bases that match TRBD2. This CDR3 contains 15 residues. Per germline, CDR1 SGHAT and CDR2 FQNNGV. Trimming at V came to 5 bases and at J to 9 bases, leaving 13 bases not matched to a gene. CDR3 residues: CASSARLAAAGAQYF. DNA for the CDR3: TGTGCCAGCAGCGCCCGACTAGCGGCAGCGGGGGCCCAGTACTTC.

The chain carries TRBV28 and TRBJ1-2; D possibly corresponds to TRBD1 (6 bases). Germline CDR1 and CDR2: MDHEN and SYDVKM. The CDR3 consists of 14 residues. Trimming cost V 6 bases and J 4 bases, with 15 bases left between them. CDR3 loop: CASRLPDSLYGYTF. In DNA form, the CDR3 reads TGTGCCAGCAGACTCCCGGACAGTCTCTATGGCTACACCTTC.

V is TRBV7-9 and J is TRBJ1-4; 7 bases match TRBD1. Germline V CDR1 and CDR2: SEHNR, FQNEAQ (reference sequence). The V segment lost 5 bases and the J segment 4 bases; nucleotides outside the gene matches: 4. The CDR3 is made up of 14 amino acids. The CDR3 protein is CASSRGGINEKLFF. The CDR3 nucleotides are TGTGCCAGCAGCCGAGGGGGCATTAATGAAAAACTGTTTTTT. Supplemented by reference TRBV7-9 and TRBJ1-4, the full variable domain reads DTGVSQNPRHKITKRGQNVTFRCDPISEHNRLYWYRQTLGQGPEFLTYFQNEAQLEKSRLLSDRFSAERPKGSFSTLEIQRTEQGDSAMYLCASSRGGINEKLFFGSGTQLSVL.